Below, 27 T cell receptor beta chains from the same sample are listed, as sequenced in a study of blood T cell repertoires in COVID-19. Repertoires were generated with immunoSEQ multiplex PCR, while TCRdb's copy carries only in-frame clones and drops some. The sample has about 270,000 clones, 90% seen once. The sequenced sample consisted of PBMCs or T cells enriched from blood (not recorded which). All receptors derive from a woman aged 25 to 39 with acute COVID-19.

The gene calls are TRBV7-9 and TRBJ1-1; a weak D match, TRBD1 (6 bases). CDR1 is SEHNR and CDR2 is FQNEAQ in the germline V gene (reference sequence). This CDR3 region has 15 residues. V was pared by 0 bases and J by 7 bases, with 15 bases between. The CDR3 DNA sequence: TGTGCCAGCAGCTTAGCGAGGTCAGGGGAGTTTGAAGCTTTCTTT. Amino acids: CASSLARSGEFEAFF.

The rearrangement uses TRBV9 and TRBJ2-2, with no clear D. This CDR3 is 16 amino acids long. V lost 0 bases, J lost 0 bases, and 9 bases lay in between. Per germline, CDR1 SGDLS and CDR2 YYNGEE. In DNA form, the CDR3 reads TGTGCCAGCAGCGTAGATGTTTCCTCGAACACCGGGGAGCTGTTTTTT. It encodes CASSVDVSSNTGELFF.

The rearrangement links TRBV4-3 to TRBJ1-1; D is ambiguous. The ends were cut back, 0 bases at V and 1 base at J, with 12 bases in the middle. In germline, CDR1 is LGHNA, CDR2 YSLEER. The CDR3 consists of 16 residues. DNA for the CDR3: TGCGCCAGCAGCCAAGATAGCGGCAGGACGAACACTGAAGCTTTCTTT. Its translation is CASSQDSGRTNTEAFF.

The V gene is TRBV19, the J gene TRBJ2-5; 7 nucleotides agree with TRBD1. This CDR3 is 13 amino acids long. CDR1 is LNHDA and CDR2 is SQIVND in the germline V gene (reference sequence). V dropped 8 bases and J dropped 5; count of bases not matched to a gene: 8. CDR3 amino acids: CASGDSAMETQYF. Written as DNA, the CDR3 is TGTGCCAGTGGGGACAGTGCAATGGAGACCCAGTACTTC.

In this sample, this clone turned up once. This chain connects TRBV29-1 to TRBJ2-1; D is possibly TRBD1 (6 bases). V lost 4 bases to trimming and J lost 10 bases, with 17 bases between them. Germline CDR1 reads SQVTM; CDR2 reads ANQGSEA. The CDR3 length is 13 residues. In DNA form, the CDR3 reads TGCAGCGTTGTTACAACCAGGGGTGCCGAGCAGTTCTTC. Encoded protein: CSVVTTRGAEQFF.

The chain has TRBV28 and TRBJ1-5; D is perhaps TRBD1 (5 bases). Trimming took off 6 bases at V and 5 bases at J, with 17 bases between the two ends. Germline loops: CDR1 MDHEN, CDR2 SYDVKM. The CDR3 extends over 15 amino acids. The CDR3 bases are TGTGCCAGCAGCCATGCCCTCATCAGGGATCAGCCCCAGCATTTT. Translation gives CASSHALIRDQPQHF.

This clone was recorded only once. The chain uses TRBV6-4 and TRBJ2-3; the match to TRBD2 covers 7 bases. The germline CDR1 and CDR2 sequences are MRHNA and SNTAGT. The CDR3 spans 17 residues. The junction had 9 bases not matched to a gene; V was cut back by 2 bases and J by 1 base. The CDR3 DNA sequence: TGTGCCAGCAGTGACCTCTCACTAGCGACCGGCACAGATACGCAGTATTTT. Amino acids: CASSDLSLATGTDTQYF.

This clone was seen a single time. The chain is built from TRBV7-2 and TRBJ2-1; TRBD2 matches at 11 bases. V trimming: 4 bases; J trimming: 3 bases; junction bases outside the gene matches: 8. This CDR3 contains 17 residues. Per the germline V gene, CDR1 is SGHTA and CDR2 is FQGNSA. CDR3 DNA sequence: TGTGCCAGCAGCTCCACTAGCGGGGGTTTATACTACAATGAGCAGTTCTTC. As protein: CASSSTSGGLYYNEQFF.

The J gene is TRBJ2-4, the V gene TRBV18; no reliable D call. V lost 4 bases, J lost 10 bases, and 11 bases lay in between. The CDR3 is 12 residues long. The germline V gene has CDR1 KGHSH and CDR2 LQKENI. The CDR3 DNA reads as TGTGCCAGCTCACGACTCAATGGGATTCAGTACTTC. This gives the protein CASSRLNGIQYF.

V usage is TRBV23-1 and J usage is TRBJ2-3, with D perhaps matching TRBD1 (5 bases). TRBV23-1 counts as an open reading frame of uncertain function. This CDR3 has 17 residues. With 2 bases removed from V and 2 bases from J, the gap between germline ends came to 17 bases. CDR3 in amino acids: CASSQKRGPISTDTQYF. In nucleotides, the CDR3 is TGCGCCAGCAGTCAAAAAAGGGGCCCTATCTCCACAGATACGCAGTATTTT.

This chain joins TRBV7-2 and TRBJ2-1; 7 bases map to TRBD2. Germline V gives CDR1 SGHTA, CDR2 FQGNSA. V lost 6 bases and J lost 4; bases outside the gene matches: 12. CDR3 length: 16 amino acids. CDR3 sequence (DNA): TGTGCCAGCAGTACCTTTTGGCTAGCGGTATACAATGAGCAGTTCTTC. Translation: CASSTFWLAVYNEQFF. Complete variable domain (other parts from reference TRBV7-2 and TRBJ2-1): GAGVSQSPSNKVTEKGKDVELRCDPISGHTALYWYRQSLGQGLEFLIYFQGNSAPDKSGLPSDRFSAERTGGSVSTLTIQRTQQEDSAVYLCASSTFWLAVYNEQFFGPGTRLTVL.

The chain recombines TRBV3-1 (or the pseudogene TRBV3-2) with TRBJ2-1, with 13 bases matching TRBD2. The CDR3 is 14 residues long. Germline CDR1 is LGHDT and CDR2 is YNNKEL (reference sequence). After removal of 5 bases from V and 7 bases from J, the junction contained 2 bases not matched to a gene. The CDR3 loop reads CASSGGLAGNEQFF. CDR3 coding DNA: TGTGCCAGCAGCGGGGGACTAGCGGGGAATGAGCAGTTCTTC.

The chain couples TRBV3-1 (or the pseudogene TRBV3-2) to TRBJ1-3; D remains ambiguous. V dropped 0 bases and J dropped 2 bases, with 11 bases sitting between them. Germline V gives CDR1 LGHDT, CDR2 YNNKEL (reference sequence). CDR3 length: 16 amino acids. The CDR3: CASSQDLATAGNTIYF. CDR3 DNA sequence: TGTGCCAGCAGCCAAGATTTAGCTACCGCTGGAAACACCATATATTTT.

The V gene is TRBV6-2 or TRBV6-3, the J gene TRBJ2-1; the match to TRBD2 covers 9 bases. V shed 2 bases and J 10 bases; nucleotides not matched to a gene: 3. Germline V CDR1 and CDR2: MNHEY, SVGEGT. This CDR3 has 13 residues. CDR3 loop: CASSYQLAGEQFF. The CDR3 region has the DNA TGTGCCAGCAGTTACCAACTAGCGGGCGAGCAGTTCTTC.

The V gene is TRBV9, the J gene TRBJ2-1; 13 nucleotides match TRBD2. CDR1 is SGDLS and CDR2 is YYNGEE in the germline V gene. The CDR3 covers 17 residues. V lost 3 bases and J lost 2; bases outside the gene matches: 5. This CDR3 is CASSAGLAGAPYNEQFF. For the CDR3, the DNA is TGTGCCAGCAGCGCCGGACTAGCGGGAGCTCCCTACAATGAGCAGTTCTTC.

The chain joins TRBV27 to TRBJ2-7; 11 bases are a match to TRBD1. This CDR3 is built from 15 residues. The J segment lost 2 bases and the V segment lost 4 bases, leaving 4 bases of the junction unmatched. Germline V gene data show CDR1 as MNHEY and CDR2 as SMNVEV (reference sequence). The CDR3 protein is CASSWTGGLTYEQYF. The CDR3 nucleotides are TGTGCCAGCAGTTGGACAGGGGGCCTAACCTACGAGCAGTACTTC.

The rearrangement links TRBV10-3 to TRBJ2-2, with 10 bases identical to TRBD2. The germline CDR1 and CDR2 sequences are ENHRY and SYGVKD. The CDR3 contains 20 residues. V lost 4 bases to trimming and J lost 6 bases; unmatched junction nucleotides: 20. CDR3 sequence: CAISGHKTSTTSGIPGELFF. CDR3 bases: TGTGCCATCAGTGGTCACAAGACCTCCACTACTAGCGGGATTCCCGGGGAGCTGTTTTTT.

CDR3 nucleotides: TGTGCCAGTAGTATTAAGGGACAGCAGTTCTCTGGGGCCAACGTCCTGACTTTC. As protein: CASSIKGQQFSGANVLTF. The gene calls are TRBV19 and TRBJ2-6; 7 bases fit TRBD1. Losses at the gene ends were 3 bases for V and 0 bases for J; bases not matched to a gene: 8. The CDR3 runs to 18 residues. Germline assignment: CDR1 LNHDA and CDR2 SQIVND (reference sequence).

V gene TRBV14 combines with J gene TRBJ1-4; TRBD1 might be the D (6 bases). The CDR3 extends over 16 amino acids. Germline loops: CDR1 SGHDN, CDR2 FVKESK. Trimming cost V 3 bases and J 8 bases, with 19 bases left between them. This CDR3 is CASSHPRDTREEKLFF. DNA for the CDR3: TGTGCCAGCAGCCACCCCCGGGACACGAGGGAAGAAAAACTGTTTTTT.

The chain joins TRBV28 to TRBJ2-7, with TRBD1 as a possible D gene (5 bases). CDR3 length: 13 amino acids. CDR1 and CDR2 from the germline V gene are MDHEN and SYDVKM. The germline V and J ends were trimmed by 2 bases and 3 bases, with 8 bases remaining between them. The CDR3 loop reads CASSLDGHYEQYF. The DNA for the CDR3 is TGTGCCAGCAGTTTAGACGGACACTACGAGCAGTACTTC.

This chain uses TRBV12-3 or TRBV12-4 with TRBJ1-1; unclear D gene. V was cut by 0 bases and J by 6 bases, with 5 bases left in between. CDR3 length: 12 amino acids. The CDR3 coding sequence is TGTGCCAGCAGTTTAGCTACACCTGAAGCTTTCTTT. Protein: CASSLATPEAFF.

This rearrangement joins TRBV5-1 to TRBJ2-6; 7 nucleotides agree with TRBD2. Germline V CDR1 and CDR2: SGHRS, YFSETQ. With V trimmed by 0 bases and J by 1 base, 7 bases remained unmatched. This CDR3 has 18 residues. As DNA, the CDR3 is TGCGCCAGCAGCTTGGCGGGGGGAAAGGGATCTGGGGCCAACGTCCTGACTTTC. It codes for CASSLAGGKGSGANVLTF.

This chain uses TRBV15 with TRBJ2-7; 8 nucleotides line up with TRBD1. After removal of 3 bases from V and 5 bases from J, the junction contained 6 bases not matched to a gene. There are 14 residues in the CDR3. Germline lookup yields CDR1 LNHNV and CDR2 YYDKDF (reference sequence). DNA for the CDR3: TGTGCCACCAGCAGCCCATCGGACAGGGACGAGCAGTACTTC. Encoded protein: CATSSPSDRDEQYF.

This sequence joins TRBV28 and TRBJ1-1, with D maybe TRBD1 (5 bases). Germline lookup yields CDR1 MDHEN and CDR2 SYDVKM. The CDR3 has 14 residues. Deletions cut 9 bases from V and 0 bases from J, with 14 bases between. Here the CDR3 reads CASRIQAMNTEAFF. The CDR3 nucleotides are TGTGCCAGTAGAATACAGGCTATGAACACTGAAGCTTTCTTT.

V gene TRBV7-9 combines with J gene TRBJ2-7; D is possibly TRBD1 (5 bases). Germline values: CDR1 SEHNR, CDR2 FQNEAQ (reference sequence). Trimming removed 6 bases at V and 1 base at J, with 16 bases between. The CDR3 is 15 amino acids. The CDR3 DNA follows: TGTGCCAGCAGTCCAGAAGGGGTATCTTCCTACGAGCAGTACTTC. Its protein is CASSPEGVSSYEQYF. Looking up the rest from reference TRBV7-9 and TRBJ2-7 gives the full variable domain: DTGVSQNPRHKITKRGQNVTFRCDPISEHNRLYWYRQTLGQGPEFLTYFQNEAQLEKSRLLSDRFSAERPKGSFSTLEIQRTEQGDSAMYLCASSPEGVSSYEQYFGPGTRLTVT.

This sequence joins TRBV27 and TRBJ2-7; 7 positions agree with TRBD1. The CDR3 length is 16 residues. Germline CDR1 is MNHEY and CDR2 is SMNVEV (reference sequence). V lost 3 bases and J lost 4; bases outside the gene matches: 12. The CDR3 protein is CASSLRTGQRLYEQYF. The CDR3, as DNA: TGTGCCAGCAGTTTGCGAACGGGACAGAGGTTATACGAGCAGTACTTC.

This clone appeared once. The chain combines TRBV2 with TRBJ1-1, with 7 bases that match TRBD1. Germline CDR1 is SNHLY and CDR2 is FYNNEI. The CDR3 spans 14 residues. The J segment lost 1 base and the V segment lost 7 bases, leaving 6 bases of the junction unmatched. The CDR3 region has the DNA TGTGCCAGCACCCCACAGGGGTCGAACACTGAAGCTTTCTTT. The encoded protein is CASTPQGSNTEAFF.